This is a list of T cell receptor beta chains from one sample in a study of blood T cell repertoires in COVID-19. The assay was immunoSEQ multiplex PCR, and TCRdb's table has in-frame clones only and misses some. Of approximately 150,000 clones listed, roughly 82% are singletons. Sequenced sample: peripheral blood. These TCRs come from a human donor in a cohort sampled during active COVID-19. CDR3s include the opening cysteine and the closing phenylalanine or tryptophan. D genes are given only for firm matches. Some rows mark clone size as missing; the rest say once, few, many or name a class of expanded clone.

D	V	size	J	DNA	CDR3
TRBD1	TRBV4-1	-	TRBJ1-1	TGCGCCAGCAGCCAAGGGACAGGGTGGAACACTGAAGCTTTCTTT	CASSQGTGWNTEAFF
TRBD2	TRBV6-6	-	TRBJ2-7	TGTGCCAGCAGTTACTCTGGGGAGGGCAGCTCCTACGAGCAGTACTTC	CASSYSGEGSSYEQYF
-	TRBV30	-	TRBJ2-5	TGTGCCTGGAGTGTCCCCAGTGGAGGCTGGGAGACCCAGTACTTC	CAWSVPSGGWETQYF
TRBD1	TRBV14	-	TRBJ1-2	TGTGCCAGCAGCCAAGTTCAGGGGGCCCGCTACACCTTC	CASSQVQGARYTF
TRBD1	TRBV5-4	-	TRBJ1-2	TGTGCCAGCAGCTTAGGGACAGGGTCGGACTATGGCTACACCTTC	CASSLGTGSDYGYTF
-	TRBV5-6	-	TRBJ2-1	TGTGCCAGCAGCTTGGAGCCTTTCGATGAGCAGTTCTTC	CASSLEPFDEQFF
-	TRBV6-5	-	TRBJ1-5	TGTGCCAGCGGGGTCAACAGGGCGAATCAGCCCCAGCATTTT	CASGVNRANQPQHF
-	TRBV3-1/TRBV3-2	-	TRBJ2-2	TGTGCCAGCAGCCAAGGAAGCGCCGGGGAGCTGTTTTTT	CASSQGSAGELFF
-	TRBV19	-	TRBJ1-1	TGTGCCAGTATCCCGTCTCGCCGACCGGGAACTGAAGCTTTCTTT	CASIPSRRPGTEAFF
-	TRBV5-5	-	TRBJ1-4	TGTGCCAGCAGCTTAACGTCGACAGGCGAAAAACTGTTTTTT	CASSLTSTGEKLFF
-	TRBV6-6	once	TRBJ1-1	TGTGCCAGCCAAACAGGGACCACTGAAGCTTTCTTT	CASQTGTTEAFF
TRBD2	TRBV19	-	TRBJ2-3	TGTGCCAGTAGTATTTTCCCTGGACTAGCGGGAGGGCTCGTAGATACGCAGTATTTT	CASSIFPGLAGGLVDTQYF
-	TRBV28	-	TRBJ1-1	TGTGCCAGCAGCCACCGTCCGACAGACTACACTGAAGCTTTCTTT	CASSHRPTDYTEAFF
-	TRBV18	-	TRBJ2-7	TGTGCCAGCTCACCTTTAGCGGCCTACGAGCAGTACTTC	CASSPLAAYEQYF
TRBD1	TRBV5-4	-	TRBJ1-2	TGTGCCAGCAGCCACGGGACAGGGGGTGACTATGGCTACACCTTC	CASSHGTGGDYGYTF
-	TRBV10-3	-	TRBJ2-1	TGTGCCATCAGTGAGTATCGGGACAATGAGCAGTTCTTC	CAISEYRDNEQFF
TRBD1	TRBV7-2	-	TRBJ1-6	TGTGCCAGCAGCTTCCCGGACAGGGATCATGCACCCCTCCACTTT	CASSFPDRDHAPLHF
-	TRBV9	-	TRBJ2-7	TGTGCCAGCAGTCGAGAACAGGGAATGCAGTACTTC	CASSREQGMQYF
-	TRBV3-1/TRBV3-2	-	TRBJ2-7	TGTGCCAGCAGCTACCAGACCGGGTACGAGCAGTACTTC	CASSYQTGYEQYF
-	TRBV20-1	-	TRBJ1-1	TGCAGTGCTAGCCCAGGGCGAGAAGCTTTCTTT	CSASPGREAFF
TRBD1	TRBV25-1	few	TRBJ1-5	TGTGCCAGCAGTGCGACAGGGGAGTATCAGCCCCAGCATTTT	CASSATGEYQPQHF
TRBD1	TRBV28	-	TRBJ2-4	TGTGCCAGCAGTTTTCTAGACAGGGCGGGAAACATTCAGTACTTC	CASSFLDRAGNIQYF
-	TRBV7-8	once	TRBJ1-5	TGTGCCAGCAGCTTAGGGGGAATGAGGGATCAGCCCCAGCATTTT	CASSLGGMRDQPQHF
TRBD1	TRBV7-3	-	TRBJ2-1	TGTGCCAGCAGCCCAAGGACAGGGGTGACCTCCTACAATGAGCAGTTCTTC	CASSPRTGVTSYNEQFF
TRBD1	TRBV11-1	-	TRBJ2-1	TGTGCCAGCAGCTTATCGGACAGGGGAAACAATGAGCAGTTCTTC	CASSLSDRGNNEQFF
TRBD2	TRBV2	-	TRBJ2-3	TGTGCCAGCAGTCGCGGGGGGCCCACAGATACGCAGTATTTT	CASSRGGPTDTQYF
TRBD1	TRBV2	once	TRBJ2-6	TGTGCCAGCAGTGGGAGGACAGGGTCCGGGGCCAACGTCCTGACTTTC	CASSGRTGSGANVLTF
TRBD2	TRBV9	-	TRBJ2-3	TGTGCCAGCAGCGCCGGCGGGGGGGCCGAGGGAGATACGCAGTATTTT	CASSAGGGAEGDTQYF
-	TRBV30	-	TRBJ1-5	TGTGCCTGGAATAAAGGGGGAGGCAATCAGCCCCAGCATTTT	CAWNKGGGNQPQHF
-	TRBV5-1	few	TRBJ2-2	TGCGCCAGCAGCTCCTTACAGGGACCTGCCGGGGAGCTGTTTTTT	CASSSLQGPAGELFF
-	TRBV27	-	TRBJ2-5	TGTGCCAGCAGTTTAACGTCCCAGGGGCAAGAGACCCAGTACTTC	CASSLTSQGQETQYF
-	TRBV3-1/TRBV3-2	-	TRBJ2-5	TGTGCCAGCAGCCAGGCAGGACTATCTGCACAAGAGACCCAGTACTTC	CASSQAGLSAQETQYF
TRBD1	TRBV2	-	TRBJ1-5	TGTGCCAGCAGTGAGGGGTCAGGGGGTATGCAGCCCCAGCATTTT	CASSEGSGGMQPQHF
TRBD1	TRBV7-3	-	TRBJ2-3	TGTGCCAGCAGCTTAACGGGGACAGGGGGCAGAGCAGATACGCAGTATTTT	CASSLTGTGGRADTQYF
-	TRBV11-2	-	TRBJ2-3	TGTGCCAGCAGCTCAGGGGGCACAGATACGCAGTATTTT	CASSSGGTDTQYF
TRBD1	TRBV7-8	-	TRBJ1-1	TGTGCCAGCAGCTCCTCGGACAGGTCAGAAGCTTTCTTT	CASSSSDRSEAFF
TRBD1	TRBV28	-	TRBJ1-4	TGTGCCAGCCAAGAGTTGACAGGGATAACTAATGAAAAACTGTTTTTT	CASQELTGITNEKLFF
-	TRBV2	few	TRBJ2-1	TGTGCCAGCGGAATGTCCCTAGGAAACAATGAGCAGTTCTTC	CASGMSLGNNEQFF
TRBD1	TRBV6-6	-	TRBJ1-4	TGTGCCAGCAGCCAAGAACAGGGGAGAAAACTGTTTTTT	CASSQEQGRKLFF
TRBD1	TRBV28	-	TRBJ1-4	TGTGCCAGCACCCTGGCTGACAGGGATAACGCAAAACTGTTTTTT	CASTLADRDNAKLFF